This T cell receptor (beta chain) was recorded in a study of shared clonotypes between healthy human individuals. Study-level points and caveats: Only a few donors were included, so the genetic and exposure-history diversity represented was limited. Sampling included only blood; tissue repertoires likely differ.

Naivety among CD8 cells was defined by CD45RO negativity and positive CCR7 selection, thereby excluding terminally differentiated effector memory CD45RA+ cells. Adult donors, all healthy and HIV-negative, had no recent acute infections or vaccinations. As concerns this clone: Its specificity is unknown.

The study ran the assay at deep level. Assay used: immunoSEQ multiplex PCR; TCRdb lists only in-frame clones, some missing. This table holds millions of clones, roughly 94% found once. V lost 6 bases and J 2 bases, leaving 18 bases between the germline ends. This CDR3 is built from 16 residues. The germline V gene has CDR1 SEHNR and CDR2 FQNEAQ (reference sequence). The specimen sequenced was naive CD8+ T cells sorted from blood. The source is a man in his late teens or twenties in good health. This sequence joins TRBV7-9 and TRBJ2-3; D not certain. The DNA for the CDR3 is TGTGCCAGCAGTCACCCACTGGGTCAGATCACAGATACGCAGTATTTT. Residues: CASSHPLGQITDTQYF.